A single sample gave rise to the 16 T cell receptor beta chains below, sequenced in a study of identical twins listed by TCRdb under 2016. The method behind the library was 5' RACE. The sequencing machine was an Illumina HiSeq 2000. Through fastp at Q25 and MiXCR, TCRdb rebuilt clones from the public reads, retaining in-frame beta chains. Identical CDR3 proteins give one entry, which carries the most common genes and DNA. The sample profile shows roughly 720,000 distinct CDR3 sequences; 15% to 20% of them were found once. Of the sample, roughly 14% is held by the ten largest clones. These sequences were also reported in another study, on T cells expressing NK-cell markers.

Material for sequencing was PBMCs. These TCRs come from a woman between 18 and 30 years old in good health.

The V and J genes are TRBV4-2 and TRBJ2-5; 11 nucleotides align to TRBD2. This CDR3 is built from 18 residues. Looked up from germline, CDR1 is LGHNA and CDR2 is YNFKEQ. Trimming took 0 bases from V and 5 from J; bases not matched to a gene: 11. In nucleotides, the CDR3 is TGTGCCAGCAGCCAAGAATTGGAGACTAGCGGGGTCGGCGAGACCCAGTACTTC. This codes for CASSQELETSGVGETQYF.

CDR3 DNA: TGTGCCAGCAGTTACCAAAATTCGACAGTTTCCACTGAAGCTTTCTTT. Its translation is CASSYQNSTVSTEAFF. The V gene is TRBV6-5, the J gene TRBJ1-1, with a weak D call TRBD1 (5 bases). Germline CDR1 and CDR2: MNHEY and SVGAGI. The germline V and J ends were trimmed by 2 bases and 4 bases, with 17 bases remaining between them. The CDR3 extends over 16 amino acids.

This clonotype was observed a single time. The V gene is TRBV20-1, the J gene TRBJ2-5; 8 bases agree with TRBD2. Germline values: CDR1 DFQATT, CDR2 SNEGSKA (reference sequence). The CDR3 is 16 amino acids. V trimming: 6 bases; J trimming: 2 bases; junction bases outside the gene matches: 14. CDR3 coding DNA: TGCAGTGCCCGGCCCCCAGCGGGAGCAGGTCAAGAGACCCAGTACTTC. It translates to CSARPPAGAGQETQYF.

This clonotype has a count of ten or more. V is TRBV12-3 or TRBV12-4 and J is TRBJ2-4; TRBD1 aligns across 12 bases. Losses at the gene ends were 6 bases for V and 9 bases for J; bases not matched to a gene: 9. The CDR3 is 15 amino acids. CDR3 sequence: CASSLAGTGGFIQYF. The DNA of the CDR3 is TGTGCCAGCAGCCTGGCCGGGACAGGGGGCTTCATTCAGTACTTC.

This chain joins TRBV6-1 and TRBJ1-2, with 7 bases fitting TRBD1. CDR1 and CDR2 (germline): MNHNS, SASEGT. The CDR3 is 13 amino acids. V dropped 7 bases and J dropped 4; count of bases not matched to a gene: 6. This CDR3 reads CASIGAGGYGYTF. Here the CDR3 DNA reads TGTGCCAGCATTGGGGCAGGGGGCTATGGCTACACCTTC.

This clonotype was found a few times. The rearrangement joins TRBV2 to TRBJ2-1; TRBD1 might be the D (5 bases). The CDR3 is 13 amino acids. CDR1 is SNHLY, CDR2 FYNNEI, per germline. The V and J ends lost 7 bases and 3 bases respectively, with 10 bases between them. The CDR3 region is CASNGQGYNEQFF. CDR3 nucleotides: TGTGCCAGCAACGGACAAGGCTACAATGAGCAGTTCTTC.

The V and J genes are TRBV5-1 and TRBJ2-2, with 8 bases fitting TRBD1. The ends lost 4 bases at V and 2 bases at J; junction bases unmatched: 7. Germline V lookup: CDR1 SGHRS, CDR2 YFSETQ. CDR3 size: 16 residues. CDR3 protein: CASSLRTGTNTGELFF. The CDR3 DNA follows: TGCGCCAGCAGCCTTCGGACAGGGACCAACACCGGGGAGCTGTTTTTT.

The chain is built from TRBV14 and TRBJ2-5; D not resolved. Trimming pared 2 bases from V and 5 bases from J, leaving 9 bases between. From germline, CDR1 is SGHDN and CDR2 FVKESK. The CDR3 extends over 13 amino acids. The CDR3 coding sequence is TGTGCCAGCAGCCAATGGACGGACGAGACCCAGTACTTC. This sequence encodes CASSQWTDETQYF. Variable domain in full (rest from reference TRBV14 and TRBJ2-5): EAGVTQFPSHSVIEKGQTVTLRCDPISGHDNLYWYRRVMGKEIKFLLHFVKESKQDESGMPNNRFLAERTGGTYSTLKVQPAELEDSGVYFCASSQWTDETQYFGPGTRLLVL.

This clonotype was seen only a few times. The chain is built from TRBV15 and TRBJ2-2, with 8 nucleotides matching TRBD1. Germline V gene sequence: CDR1 LNHNV, CDR2 YYDKDF (reference sequence). CDR3 size: 13 residues. V gave up 6 bases and J gave up 7 bases; unmatched junction bases: 4. In nucleotides, the CDR3 is TGTGCCACCAGGGGACAGGCGGGCGGGGAGCTGTTTTTT. It yields the protein CATRGQAGGELFF.

This clonotype was observed a few times. The V call is TRBV6-5, the J call TRBJ2-1, with 7 bases identical to TRBD1. The CDR3 spans 16 residues. Germline CDR1 and CDR2: MNHEY and SVGAGI. J gave up 8 bases and V 0 bases, and 10 bases lay outside the gene matches. DNA for the CDR3: TGTGCCAGCAGTTACTCGTGGACAGGAAGGAGCGATGAGCAGTTCTTC. This sequence encodes CASSYSWTGRSDEQFF.

This clonotype was counted only a few times. The chain has TRBV15 and TRBJ1-2; D gene ambiguous. Germline V gene data show CDR1 as LNHNV and CDR2 as YYDKDF (reference sequence). The CDR3 extends over 16 amino acids. The V end lost 2 bases, the J end lost 0 bases, and 13 bases lay between the germline ends. The CDR3 spells CATSRRLTLTNYGYTF. For the CDR3, the DNA is TGTGCCACCAGCAGAAGATTGACACTTACTAACTATGGCTACACCTTC.

The chain combines TRBV5-1 with TRBJ2-3; weak D call: TRBD2 (5 bases). The CDR3 consists of 15 residues. CDR1 SGHRS and CDR2 YFSETQ come from the germline V gene. The V gene lost 3 bases and the J gene lost 3 bases, with 14 bases spanning the gap. The CDR3 DNA reads TGCGCCAGCAGCTCGACTATGAAGGCTACAGATACGCAGTATTTT. Protein: CASSSTMKATDTQYF.

The chain is built from TRBV6-2 or TRBV6-3 and TRBJ2-7, with D uncertain. The V gene's germline CDR1 is MNHEY and CDR2 SVGEGT. There are 15 residues in the CDR3. V was cut by 5 bases and J by 7 bases, with 21 bases left in between. The CDR3 loop is CASSTPIPPSVEQYF. CDR3 in DNA: TGTGCCAGCAGTACCCCGATCCCGCCGAGTGTAGAGCAGTACTTC.

This clonotype was detected only a few times. This chain uses TRBV5-6 with TRBJ2-3; 12 nucleotides line up with TRBD1. The CDR3 covers 15 residues. Germline assignment: CDR1 SGHDT and CDR2 YYEEEE. V was pared by 5 bases and J by 6 bases, with 7 bases of the junction left unmatched. The DNA for the CDR3 is TGTGCCAGCAGGGACCGGGACAGGGGGCTGGATACGCAGTATTTT. Amino acid sequence: CASRDRDRGLDTQYF.

The V call is TRBV5-1, the J call TRBJ1-1; D is uncertain. Germline-derived CDR1 and CDR2 are SGHRS and YFSETQ. Deletions cut 4 bases from V and 5 bases from J, with 15 bases between. This CDR3 spans 14 amino acids. The chain's CDR3 is CASSRWTADTEAFF. In nucleotides, the CDR3 is TGCGCCAGCAGCAGGTGGACGGCGGATACTGAAGCTTTCTTT.

This rearrangement joins TRBV5-4 to TRBJ1-6; 7 nucleotides line up with TRBD1. The CDR3 totals 17 residues. Germline CDR1 is SGHNT and CDR2 is YYREEE (reference sequence). V dropped 7 bases and J dropped 7; count of bases not matched to a gene: 17. Here the CDR3 reads CASARARDSQGNSPLHF. The CDR3 nucleotides are TGTGCCAGCGCCCGAGCCCGGGACAGCCAAGGCAATTCACCCCTCCACTTT.